Described below is a single TCR beta chain sequence and its context. Clones were sequenced by immunoSEQ multiplex PCR, and TCRdb holds only the in-frame ones, with some missing. The table has around 100,000 clones, roughly 92% seen once. The record originates from a study of control samples from healthy donors and cancer patients. With V trimmed by 9 bases and J by 3 bases, 5 bases remained unmatched. This CDR3 contains 13 residues. The receptor was derived from a human donor in good health. The donor label of this sample is uncertain. This chain uses TRBV12-3 or TRBV12-4 with TRBJ2-3; 8 positions match TRBD2. Sequencing used blood. Written as DNA, the CDR3 is TGTGCCAGTCGGGGGGGCAATACAGATACGCAGTATTTT. Protein: CASRGGNTDTQYF.